This TCR beta chain was documented in a study of blood T cell repertoires in COVID-19. For the study at large: T cells, B-cell-depleted T cells, or PBMCs provided the cDNA or gDNA that served as material.

The V segment lost 8 bases and the J segment 5 bases; nucleotides outside the gene matches: 3. This CDR3 has 12 amino acids. CDR1 and CDR2 from the germline V gene are MDHEN and SYDVKM. Profiled with immunoSEQ multiplex PCR; TCRdb holds only in-frame clones, not every one. Among 320,000 or so clones, 85% were seen once, and the ten largest hold 1.5% to 2%. The V call is TRBV28, the J call TRBJ1-1; 9 nucleotides match TRBD1. Specimen: PBMCs or T cells enriched from blood (not recorded which). This TCR was recovered from a woman in her thirties who had been exposed to COVID-19. CDR3 sequence: CASDRGITEAFF. Written as DNA, the CDR3 is TGTGCCAGCGACAGGGGGATAACTGAAGCTTTCTTT.